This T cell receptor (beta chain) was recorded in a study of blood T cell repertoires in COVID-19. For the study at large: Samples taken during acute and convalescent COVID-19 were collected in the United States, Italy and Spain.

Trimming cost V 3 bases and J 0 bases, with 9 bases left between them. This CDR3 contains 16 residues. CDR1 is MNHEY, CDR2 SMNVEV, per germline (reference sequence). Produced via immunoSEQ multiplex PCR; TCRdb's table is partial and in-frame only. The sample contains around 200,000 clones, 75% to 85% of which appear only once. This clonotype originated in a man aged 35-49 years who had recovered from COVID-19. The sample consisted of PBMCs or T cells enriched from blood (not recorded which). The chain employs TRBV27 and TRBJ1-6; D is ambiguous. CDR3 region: CASSLSPSSYNSPLHF. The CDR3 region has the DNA TGTGCCAGCAGTTTGAGCCCGAGCTCCTATAATTCACCCCTCCACTTT.